The rows below give T cell receptor beta chains drawn from one sample of a study of cytomegalovirus exposure and HLA in healthy donors. Only in-frame clones appear in the TCRdb table, and some are missing; sequencing was by immunoSEQ multiplex PCR. The table records nearly 110,000 clones, about 85% of them present only once. Sequences were obtained from PBMCs. Receptors were obtained from a man aged 25 to 40 in good health and CMV-seronegative. The CDR3 runs from the conserved cysteine through the conserved F or W. A D gene is named only where the DNA matches it firmly. Size values are once, few and many counts, or a class for expanded clones, and some rows have none.

>TRBD1|TRBJ1-3|few|TRBV11-2
TGTGCCAGCAGCACCGTGACAGGGGGTGGAAACACCATATATTTT
CASSTVTGGGNTIYF
>-|TRBJ1-1|-|TRBV6-1
TGTGCCAGCAGTGACGGCGGAAGGAGGAACACTGAAGCTTTCTTT
CASSDGGRRNTEAFF
>-|TRBJ2-1|-|TRBV6-1
TGTGCCAGCGGAGCGGAAGGCGGGACCATATATGAGCAGTTCTTC
CASGAEGGTIYEQFF
>-|TRBJ2-7|-|TRBV7-8
TGTGCCAGCAGCCCGCGAGGAAGGGGTGGGTACCACGAGCAGTACTTC
CASSPRGRGGYHEQYF
>TRBD2|TRBJ2-7|once|TRBV28
TGTGCCAGCAGTTTAAAGCGGGAGTACCCCTACGAGCAGTACTTC
CASSLKREYPYEQYF
>TRBD1|TRBJ1-5|-|TRBV2
TGTGCCAGCACCTCGACAGGGTCTGGCGTTCAGCCCCAGCATTTT
CASTSTGSGVQPQHF
>TRBD2|TRBJ2-1|-|TRBV13
TGTGCCAGCAGCTTCAGGACTAGCGTGAATGAGCAGTTCTTC
CASSFRTSVNEQFF
>-|TRBJ2-7|-|TRBV7-9
TGTGCCAGCAGCTCCCAAGCTTTAGAGCAGTACTTC
CASSSQALEQYF
>TRBD1|TRBJ2-5|-|TRBV6-5
TGTGCCAGCGGCGGTGGGGGACAGCAAGAGACCCAGTACTTC
CASGGGGQQETQYF
>TRBD2|TRBJ2-2|-|TRBV2
TGTGCCAGCAAGGAACCGGGGGGGGCCGACACCGGGGAGCTGTTTTTT
CASKEPGGADTGELFF
>-|TRBJ1-2|-|TRBV10-3
TGTGCCATCAGTGAGGATGGCAGCTATGGCTACACCTTC
CAISEDGSYGYTF
>-|TRBJ1-2|-|TRBV2
TGTGCCAGCAGTGTTCCTCTCTATGGCTACACCTTC
CASSVPLYGYTF
>-|TRBJ1-5|-|TRBV4-2
TGTGCCAGCAGCCAAGATGGAGGGAATCAGCCCCAGCATTTT
CASSQDGGNQPQHF
>-|TRBJ1-5|-|TRBV28
TGTGCCAGCAGCAGCGGAGGCCATGGCAATCAGCCCCAGCATTTT
CASSSGGHGNQPQHF
>-|TRBJ1-4|-|TRBV6-5
TGTGCCAGCAGTTGGGGCCCACATCGGACTAATGAAAAACTGTTTTTT
CASSWGPHRTNEKLFF
>-|TRBJ2-7|-|TRBV6-1
TGTGCCAGCAGTGAAGAGGAGGGGGCGGGAGAGCAGTACTTC
CASSEEEGAGEQYF
>-|TRBJ1-1|-|TRBV19
TGTGCCAGTAGGCTAGGAGGGTTAAACACTGAAGCTTTCTTT
CASRLGGLNTEAFF
>-|TRBJ2-3|-|TRBV11-2
TGTGCCAGCAGCTTAGCTAGTGGCCTTAATACGCAGTATTTT
CASSLASGLNTQYF
>-|TRBJ2-7|-|TRBV9
TGTGCCAGCAGCGTAGCTTCAGTCTCCTACGAGCAGTACTTC
CASSVASVSYEQYF
>TRBD2|TRBJ2-1|-|TRBV4-1
TGCGCCAGCAGCCCTCCCGGGACTAGCGAATGGGATAAGCAGTTCTTC
CASSPPGTSEWDKQFF
>TRBD1|TRBJ2-1|-|TRBV18
TGTGCCAGCTCGCCGACAGGGAGCTCCTACAATGAGCAGTTCTTC
CASSPTGSSYNEQFF
>-|TRBJ2-1|-|TRBV29-1
TGCAGCTCCTGGGAACAGGGCATTCAGAGCAATGAGCAGTTCTTC
CSSWEQGIQSNEQFF
>-|TRBJ2-1|-|TRBV11-2
TGTGCCAGCAGCTTATTCGAAGCGGGCTACAATGAGCAGTTCTTC
CASSLFEAGYNEQFF
>-|TRBJ1-2|-|TRBV7-2
TGTGCCAGCAGCTCGGGTCTCGCGGAGGCGGGGTTCTATGGCTACACCTTC
CASSSGLAEAGFYGYTF
>-|TRBJ2-7|-|TRBV2
TGTGCCAGCAGTGTACAGGGTCCAACCCTCTACGAGCAGTACTTC
CASSVQGPTLYEQYF
>-|TRBJ2-1|-|TRBV25-1
TGTGCCAGCAGCGGAGATATCGGCAATGAGCAGTTCTTC
CASSGDIGNEQFF
>TRBD2|TRBJ2-3|-|TRBV4-1
TGCGCCAGCAGCCCCGGGACTAGCGGCACAGATACGCAGTATTTT
CASSPGTSGTDTQYF
>TRBD1|TRBJ2-5|-|TRBV7-9
TGTGCCAGCAGCCTCGGGACAGGGGGGTTGGAGACCCAGTACTTC
CASSLGTGGLETQYF
>-|TRBJ2-6|-|TRBV15
TGTGCCACCGGAGAGCTTATTTCTGGGGCCAACGTCCTGACTTTC
CATGELISGANVLTF
>TRBD2|TRBJ2-1|-|TRBV11-2
TGTGCCAGCAGCTTAGCTAAGGCTAGCGGGAGGAATGAGCAGTTCTTC
CASSLAKASGRNEQFF
>-|TRBJ1-4|-|TRBV29-1
TGCAGCGTTGGGGGGGGCAGATCTTCGGGTAATGAAAAACTGTTTTTT
CSVGGGRSSGNEKLFF
>TRBD2|TRBJ2-7|-|TRBV7-8
TGTGCCAGCAGCCCGGAGGGCCTAGCGGGAGTGGTCGAGCAGTACTTC
CASSPEGLAGVVEQYF
>TRBD1|TRBJ2-5|-|TRBV25-1
TGTGCCAGCAGTGGATACAGGGGGCGTGCAGAGACCCAGTACTTC
CASSGYRGRAETQYF
>TRBD1|TRBJ1-4|-|TRBV15
TGTGCCACCAGCAGTCGACAGGGCAGAGAAAAACTGTTTTTT
CATSSRQGREKLFF
>TRBD1|TRBJ1-2|-|TRBV29-1
TGCAGCGTGCGACAGGGACCCTATGGCTACACCTTC
CSVRQGPYGYTF
>-|TRBJ1-5|once|TRBV27
TGTGCCGCGGGGCAGAACAATCAGCCCCAGCATTTT
CAAGQNNQPQHF
>-|TRBJ1-2|-|TRBV30
TGTGCCTTCGCCCCCAGGTGGGATGGCTACACCTTC
CAFAPRWDGYTF
>TRBD1|TRBJ2-1|-|TRBV9
TGTGCCAGCAGCGCCCGGGACAGATACAATGAGCAGTTCTTC
CASSARDRYNEQFF